These 9 T cell receptor beta chains were sequenced from one sample in a study of T cell repertoires in cytomegalovirus infection. TCRdb reanalysed the reads using MiXCR and keeps one entry per CDR3 protein. The sample holds about 700,000 distinct CDR3 sequences, around a third seen once. No antigen has been assigned to these receptors. This specimen consisted of cultured PBMCs, obtained from culture after CMV antigen stimulation. These receptors were taken from a human donor in good health (CMV status not recorded). Some clones in this sample may be carry-over from other donors' samples.

This rearrangement joins TRBV20-1 to TRBJ2-1; D is unclear. CDR3 size: 11 residues. Germline values: CDR1 DFQATT, CDR2 SNEGSKA (reference sequence). V lost 4 bases to trimming and J lost 4 bases, with 5 bases between them. CDR3 nucleotide sequence: TGCAGTGCTAACTCGTACAATGAGCAGTTCTTC. Residues: CSANSYNEQFF.

This clonotype was seen only a few times. The V and J genes are TRBV7-2 and TRBJ2-7, with TRBD1 identical over 7 bases. The CDR3 is 14 amino acids. Germline CDR1 SGHTA, CDR2 FQGNSA. After removal of 4 bases from V and 4 bases from J, the junction contained 7 bases not matched to a gene. The CDR3 is CASSSDRVSYEQYF. The CDR3 DNA follows: TGTGCCAGCAGCTCCGACAGGGTATCGTACGAGCAGTACTTC.

This chain links TRBV4-2 with TRBJ2-2, with 9 nucleotides matching TRBD1. From germline, CDR1 is LGHNA and CDR2 YNFKEQ. CDR3 length: 16 amino acids. V trimming: 5 bases; J trimming: 5 bases; junction bases outside the gene matches: 9. The CDR3 spells CASSLRTGERTGELFF. In DNA, the CDR3 is TGTGCCAGCAGCTTACGGACAGGGGAGCGGACCGGGGAGCTGTTTTTT.

The chain carries TRBV6-2 or TRBV6-3 and TRBJ1-5; D unresolved. Germline-derived CDR1 and CDR2 are MNHEY and SVGEGT. V lost 5 bases, J lost 5 bases, and 19 bases lay in between. This CDR3 is 16 amino acids long. The CDR3 region is CASSPGRGRVDQPQHF. The CDR3, as DNA: TGTGCCAGCAGTCCCGGGAGAGGGCGCGTAGATCAGCCCCAGCATTTT.

This chain joins TRBV11-2 and TRBJ2-7, with no clear D. The CDR3 is 11 residues long. V was trimmed by 8 bases and J by 5 bases, leaving 10 bases between them. CDR1 is SGHAT, CDR2 FQNNGV, per germline. The DNA of the CDR3 is TGTGCCAGCCTGGGTGTCCACGAGCAGTACTTC. Translation gives CASLGVHEQYF.

This clonotype was seen a few times. The rearrangement uses TRBV7-2 and TRBJ2-1, with 13 bases matching TRBD2. V shed 4 bases and J 14 bases; nucleotides not matched to a gene: 11. From germline, CDR1 is SGHTA and CDR2 FQGNSA. This CDR3 is 15 amino acids long. CDR3 amino acids: CASSWSGTSGESEFF. The CDR3 region has the DNA TGTGCCAGCAGCTGGTCCGGGACTAGCGGGGAGTCGGAGTTCTTC.

The table lists this clonotype with a few counts. The chain employs TRBV10-1 and TRBJ2-7; D tentatively reads TRBD1 or TRBD2 (5 bases each). This CDR3 comprises 13 residues. V was trimmed by 5 bases and J by 7 bases, leaving 15 bases between them. From germline, CDR1 is WNHNN and CDR2 SYGVQD (reference sequence). The CDR3 sequence is CASSSTGGGEQYF. In nucleotides, the CDR3 is TGCGCCAGCAGTTCCACAGGAGGCGGTGAGCAGTACTTC.

The CDR3 nucleotides are TGTGCCAGCAGCCCCCGACTAGCGGGAGAGGCGGATACGCAGTATTTT. It specifies CASSPRLAGEADTQYF. V gene TRBV7-2 combines with J gene TRBJ2-3, with TRBD2 identical over 12 bases. Germline CDR1 SGHTA, CDR2 FQGNSA. This CDR3 comprises 16 residues. The J segment lost 6 bases and the V segment lost 5 bases, leaving 9 bases of the junction unmatched.

The table lists this clonotype with many counts. V is TRBV7-2 and J is TRBJ1-1; 8 bases fit TRBD1. The germline CDR1 and CDR2 sequences are SGHTA and FQGNSA. J was trimmed by 7 bases and V by 5 bases; bases with no gene match: 12. The CDR3 runs to 15 residues. This CDR3 reads CASSDPDRANFEAFF. CDR3 in DNA: TGTGCCAGCAGCGACCCGGACAGGGCCAACTTTGAAGCTTTCTTT.